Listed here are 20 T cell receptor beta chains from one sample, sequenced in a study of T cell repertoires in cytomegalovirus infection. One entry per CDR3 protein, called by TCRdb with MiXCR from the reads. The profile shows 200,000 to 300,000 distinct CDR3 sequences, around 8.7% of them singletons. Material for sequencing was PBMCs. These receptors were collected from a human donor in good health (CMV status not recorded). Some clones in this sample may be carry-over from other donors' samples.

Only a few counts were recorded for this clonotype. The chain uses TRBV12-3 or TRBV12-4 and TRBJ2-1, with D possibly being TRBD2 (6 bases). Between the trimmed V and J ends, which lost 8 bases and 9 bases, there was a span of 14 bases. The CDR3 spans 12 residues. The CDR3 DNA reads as TGTGCCAGCGGGACTGGGTCTGGTGAGCAGTTCTTC. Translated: CASGTGSGEQFF.

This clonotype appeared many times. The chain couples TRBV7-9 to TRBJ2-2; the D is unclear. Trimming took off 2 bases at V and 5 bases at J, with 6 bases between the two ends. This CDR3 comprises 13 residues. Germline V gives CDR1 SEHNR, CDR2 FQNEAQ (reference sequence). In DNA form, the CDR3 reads TGTGCCAGCAGCTTATGGGGTACCGGGGAGCTGTTTTTT. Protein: CASSLWGTGELFF.

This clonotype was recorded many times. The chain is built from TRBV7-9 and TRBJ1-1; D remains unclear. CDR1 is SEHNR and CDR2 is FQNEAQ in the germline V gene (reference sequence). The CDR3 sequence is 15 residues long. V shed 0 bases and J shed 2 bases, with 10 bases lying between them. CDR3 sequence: CASSLAERDNTEAFF. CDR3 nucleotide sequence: TGTGCCAGCAGCTTAGCGGAAAGGGATAACACTGAAGCTTTCTTT. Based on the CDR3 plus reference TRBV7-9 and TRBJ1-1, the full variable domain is DTGVSQNPRHKITKRGQNVTFRCDPISEHNRLYWYRQTLGQGPEFLTYFQNEAQLEKSRLLSDRFSAERPKGSFSTLEIQRTEQGDSAMYLCASSLAERDNTEAFFGQGTRLTVV.

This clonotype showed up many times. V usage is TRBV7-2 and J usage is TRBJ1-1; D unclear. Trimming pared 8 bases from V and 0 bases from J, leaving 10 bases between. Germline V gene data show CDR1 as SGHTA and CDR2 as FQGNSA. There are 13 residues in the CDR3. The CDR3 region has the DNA TGTGCCAGCGGTAGGCCGGTGAACACTGAAGCTTTCTTT. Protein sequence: CASGRPVNTEAFF.

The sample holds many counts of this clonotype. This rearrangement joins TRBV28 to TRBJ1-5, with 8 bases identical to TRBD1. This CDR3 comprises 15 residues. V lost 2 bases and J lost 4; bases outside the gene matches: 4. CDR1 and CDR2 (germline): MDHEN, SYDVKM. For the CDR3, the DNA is TGTGCCAGCAGTTTAAACGACAGGGGAAATCAGCCCCAGCATTTT. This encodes CASSLNDRGNQPQHF.

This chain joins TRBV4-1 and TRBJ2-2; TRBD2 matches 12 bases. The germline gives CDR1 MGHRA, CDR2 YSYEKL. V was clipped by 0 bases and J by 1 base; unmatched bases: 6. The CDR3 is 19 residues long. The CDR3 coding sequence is TGCGCCAGCAGCCAAGATAGCCTAGCGGGGGGGATGAACACCGGGGAGCTGTTTTTT. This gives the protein CASSQDSLAGGMNTGELFF.

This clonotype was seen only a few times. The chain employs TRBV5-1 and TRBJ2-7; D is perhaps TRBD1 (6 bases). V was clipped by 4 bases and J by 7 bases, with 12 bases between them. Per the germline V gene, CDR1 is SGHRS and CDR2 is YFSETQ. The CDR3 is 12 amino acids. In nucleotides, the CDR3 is TGCGCCAGCAGCCAGGACAGTTTGGAGCAGTACTTC. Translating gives CASSQDSLEQYF.

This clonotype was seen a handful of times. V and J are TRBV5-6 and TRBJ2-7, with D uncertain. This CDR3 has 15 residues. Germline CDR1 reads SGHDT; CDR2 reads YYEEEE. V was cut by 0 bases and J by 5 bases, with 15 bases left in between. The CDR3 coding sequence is TGTGCCAGCAGCTTGGGTAACTTGGGCCGGGACGAGCAGTACTTC. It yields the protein CASSLGNLGRDEQYF.

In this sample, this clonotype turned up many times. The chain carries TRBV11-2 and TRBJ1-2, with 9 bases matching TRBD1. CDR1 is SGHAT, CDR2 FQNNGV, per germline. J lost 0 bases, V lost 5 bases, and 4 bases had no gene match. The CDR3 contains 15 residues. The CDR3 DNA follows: TGTGCCAGCAGCAAAGGACAGGGGACTAACTATGGCTACACCTTC. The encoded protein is CASSKGQGTNYGYTF.

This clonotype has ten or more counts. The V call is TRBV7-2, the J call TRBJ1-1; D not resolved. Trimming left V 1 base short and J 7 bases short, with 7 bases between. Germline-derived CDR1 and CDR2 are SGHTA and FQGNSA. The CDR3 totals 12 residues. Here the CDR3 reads CASSLVGIEAFF. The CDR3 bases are TGTGCCAGCAGCTTAGTTGGGATTGAAGCTTTCTTT.

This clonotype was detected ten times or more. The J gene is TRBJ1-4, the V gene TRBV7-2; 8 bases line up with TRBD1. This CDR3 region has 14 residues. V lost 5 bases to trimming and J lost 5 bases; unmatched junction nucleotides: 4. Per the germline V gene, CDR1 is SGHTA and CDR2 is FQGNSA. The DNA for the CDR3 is TGTGCCAGCAGCCCAGACAGGGGAAATGAAAAACTGTTTTTT. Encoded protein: CASSPDRGNEKLFF.

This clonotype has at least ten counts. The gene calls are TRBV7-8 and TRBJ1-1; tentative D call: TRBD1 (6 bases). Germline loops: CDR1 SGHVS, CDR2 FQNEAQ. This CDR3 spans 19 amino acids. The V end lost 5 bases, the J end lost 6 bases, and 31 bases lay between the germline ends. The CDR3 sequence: CASSRTPTGTNLVMSEAFF. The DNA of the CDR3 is TGTGCCAGCAGCCGAACTCCCACCGGGACAAATTTGGTTATGTCTGAAGCTTTCTTT.

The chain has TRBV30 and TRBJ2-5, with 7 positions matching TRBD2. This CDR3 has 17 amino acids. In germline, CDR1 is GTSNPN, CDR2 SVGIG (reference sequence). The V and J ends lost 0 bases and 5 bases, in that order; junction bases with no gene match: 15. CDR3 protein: CAWSVRRVGVGGETQYF. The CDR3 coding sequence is TGTGCCTGGAGTGTACGAAGGGTGGGAGTGGGGGGGGAGACCCAGTACTTC.

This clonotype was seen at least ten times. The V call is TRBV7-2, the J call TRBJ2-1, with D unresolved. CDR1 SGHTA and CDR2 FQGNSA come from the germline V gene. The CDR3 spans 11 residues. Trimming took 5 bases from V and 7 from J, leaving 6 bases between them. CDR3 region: CASSRQNEQFF. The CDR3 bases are TGTGCCAGCAGCCGTCAGAATGAGCAGTTCTTC.

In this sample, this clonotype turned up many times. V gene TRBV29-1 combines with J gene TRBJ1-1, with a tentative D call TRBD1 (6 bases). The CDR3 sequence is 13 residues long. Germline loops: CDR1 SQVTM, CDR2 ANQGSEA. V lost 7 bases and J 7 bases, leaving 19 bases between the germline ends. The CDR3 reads CSDDRPLGSEAFF. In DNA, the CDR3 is TGCAGCGATGACAGGCCCCTTGGGAGTGAAGCTTTCTTT.

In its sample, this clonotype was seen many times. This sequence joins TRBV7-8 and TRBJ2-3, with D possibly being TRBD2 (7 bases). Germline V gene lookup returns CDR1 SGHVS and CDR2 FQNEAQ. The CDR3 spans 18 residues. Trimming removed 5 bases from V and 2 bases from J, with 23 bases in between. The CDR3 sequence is CASSRVGGGPSLTDTQYF. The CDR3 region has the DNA TGTGCCAGCAGCCGAGTGGGGGGGGGGCCCTCCCTCACAGATACGCAGTATTTT.

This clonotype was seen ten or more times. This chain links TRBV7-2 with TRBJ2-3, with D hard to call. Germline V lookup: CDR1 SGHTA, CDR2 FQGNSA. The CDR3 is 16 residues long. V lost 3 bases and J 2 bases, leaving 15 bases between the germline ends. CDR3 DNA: TGTGCCAGCAGCTTGAGACTGCGCGCGGACACAGATACGCAGTATTTT. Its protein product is CASSLRLRADTDTQYF.

CDR3 sequence (DNA): TGTGCCAGCAGCCAAGATAGGGGGGAGTACTATGGCTACACCTTC. Translated: CASSQDRGEYYGYTF. The chain employs TRBV4-2 and TRBJ1-2; D possibly corresponds to TRBD1 (6 bases). This CDR3 comprises 15 residues. The V end lost 0 bases, the J end lost 3 bases, and 11 bases lay between the germline ends. Germline V gives CDR1 LGHNA, CDR2 YNFKEQ.

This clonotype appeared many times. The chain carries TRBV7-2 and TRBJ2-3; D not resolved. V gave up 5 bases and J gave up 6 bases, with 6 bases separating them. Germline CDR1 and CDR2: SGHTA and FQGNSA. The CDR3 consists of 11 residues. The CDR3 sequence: CASSPMDTQYF. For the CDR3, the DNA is TGTGCCAGCAGCCCCATGGATACGCAGTATTTT.

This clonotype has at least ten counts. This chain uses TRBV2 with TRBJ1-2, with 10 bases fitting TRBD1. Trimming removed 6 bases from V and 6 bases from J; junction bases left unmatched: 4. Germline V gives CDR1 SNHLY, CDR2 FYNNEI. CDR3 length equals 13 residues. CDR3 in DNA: TGTGCCAGCAGAGGACAGGGGGTGGATGGCTACACCTTC. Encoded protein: CASRGQGVDGYTF.